This T cell receptor (beta chain) was profiled in a study of beta chain features in type 1 diabetes. The whole isolated RNA underwent reverse transcription, so sequencing captured expressed TCRB transcripts. Around 3.57 million reads was the average for naive, central memory and regulatory T cell samples. Assay: immunoSEQ multiplex PCR; the TCRdb copy retains only in-frame clones and omits some. The sample has around 650,000 clones; around an eighth are singletons. Findings of the study overall: All four CD4+ subsets of Type 1 diabetes patients contained TCRB CDR3s that were moderately but significantly shorter. In type 1 diabetes patients, VDJ junctions had fewer insertions; deletions at these junctions were more frequent.

Trimming cost V 4 bases and J 3 bases, with 14 bases left between them. CDR1 is SGDLS, CDR2 YYNGEE, per germline. There are 14 residues in the CDR3. Note on this clone: As yet, its antigen is unknown.

J is TRBJ2-7 and V is TRBV9; D possibly corresponds to TRBD1 (5 bases). The source is a man aged 30 to 39 with type 1 diabetes. Material: naive CD4+ T cells from blood. The CDR3 nucleotides read TGTGCCAGCAGCCCGGATGGCAGGGACTACGAGCAGTACTTC. This codes for CASSPDGRDYEQYF.